The rows below give T cell receptor delta chains drawn from one sample of a study of gamma-delta chains in newborns, infants, children. TCRdb re-called the reads using CATT. The sample records around 12,000 delta-chain clones, less than 4.5% being singletons. Sequenced material: blood. The receptors originated from a child who was a newborn, infant or young child, either healthy, febrile or measles-vaccinated (not recorded which). The CDR3 runs from the conserved cysteine through the conserved F or W. The D gene is left open where the match is weak. Some rows have no size entry. The others give once, few or many, or a class for an expanded clone.

D gene: NA
J gene: TRDJ1
V gene: TRDV3
clone size: NA
CDR3 DNA: TGTGCCTTTCACGTACTGGCCCCGGAGAAGGATAAACTCATCTTT
CDR3 protein: CAFHVLAPEKDKLIF

D gene: TRDD2
J gene: TRDJ1
V gene: TRDV1
clone size: NA
CDR3 DNA: TGTGCTCTTGGGGACTCTCGGCCTTCCTCGGGCGATAAACTCATCTTT
CDR3 protein: CALGDSRPSSGDKLIF

D gene: NA
J gene: TRDJ3
V gene: TRDV2
clone size: few
CDR3 DNA: TGTGCCTGTGACAGCCTTGGCAAGCGAGGGACCTGGGACACCCGACAGATGTTTTTC
CDR3 protein: CACDSLGKRGTWDTRQMFF

D gene: TRDD3
J gene: TRDJ1
V gene: TRDV1
clone size: few
CDR3 DNA: TGTGCTCTTGGGGAAATTCTTTTTTTAGGACCCCTGGGGGATAACACCGATAAACTCATCTTT
CDR3 protein: CALGEILFLGPLGDNTDKLIF

D gene: TRDD3
J gene: TRDJ1
V gene: TRDV1
clone size: few
CDR3 DNA: TGTGCTCTTGGGGAAAGGGAAGGAACCCAGCTGGGGGATACACGGCGCGATAAACTCATCTTT
CDR3 protein: CALGEREGTQLGDTRRDKLIF

D gene: TRDD3
J gene: TRDJ1
V gene: TRDV1
clone size: NA
CDR3 DNA: TGTGCTCTTGGGGAACTCCTAGAGTCTGGGGGATACTGTAGCGCAGATAAACTCATCTTT
CDR3 protein: CALGELLESGGYCSADKLIF

D gene: NA
J gene: TRDJ1
V gene: TRDV1
clone size: few
CDR3 DNA: TGTGCTCTTGGGGCCTATTACGGGGATAAACTCATCTTT
CDR3 protein: CALGAYYGDKLIF

D gene: TRDD2
J gene: TRDJ1
V gene: TRDV1
clone size: NA
CDR3 DNA: TGTGCTCTTGGGGAATTTCTCCGCTTCCTACGCAACGGAATCTCCCCTAAACTCATCTTT
CDR3 protein: CALGEFLRFLRNGISPKLIF

D gene: NA
J gene: TRDJ1
V gene: TRDV2
clone size: NA
CDR3 DNA: TGTGCCTGTGACGATGTACTAGGGGGCCGCGATAAACTCATCTTT
CDR3 protein: CACDDVLGGRDKLIF

D gene: TRDD3
J gene: TRDJ1
V gene: TRDV2
clone size: NA
CDR3 DNA: TGTGCCTGTGGCACCCTGGATGGGGGATCGGGCCTACCTACACTCATCTTT
CDR3 protein: CACGTLDGGSGLPTLIF

D gene: TRDD3
J gene: TRDJ1
V gene: TRDV1
clone size: NA
CDR3 DNA: TGTGCTCTTGGGGAACGGTCAGTGAGCGTACTGGGGGATCACACCGATAAACTCATCTTT
CDR3 protein: CALGERSVSVLGDHTDKLIF

D gene: NA
J gene: TRDJ3
V gene: TRDV2
clone size: NA
CDR3 DNA: TGTGCCTGTGACGCTACTGGTCTAAGCTCCTGGGACACCCGACAGATGTTTTTC
CDR3 protein: CACDATGLSSWDTRQMFF

D gene: NA
J gene: TRDJ1
V gene: TRDV1
clone size: NA
CDR3 DNA: TGTGCTCTTGGGGAAAACAACTGGAAGGGATCCCAACTCATCTTT
CDR3 protein: CALGENNWKGSQLIF

D gene: NA
J gene: TRDJ3
V gene: TRDV2
clone size: NA
CDR3 DNA: TGTGCCTGTGATGCATTAAGACCCCGTCACACCCGACAGATGTTTTTC
CDR3 protein: CACDALRPRHTRQMFF

D gene: TRDD2
J gene: TRDJ1
V gene: TRAV29/DV5
clone size: few
CDR3 DNA: TGTGCAGCAAGCACCTTCTTCCTACGACGGGAGTCGTACACCGATAAACTTATCTTT
CDR3 protein: CAASTFFLRRESYTDKLIF

D gene: TRDD3
J gene: TRDJ1
V gene: TRDV3
clone size: few
CDR3 DNA: TGTGCCTTTCCCCTCATTTCCACTGGGGGATACCAGAGGTACACCGATAAACTCATCTTT
CDR3 protein: CAFPLISTGGYQRYTDKLIF

D gene: TRDD3
J gene: TRDJ1
V gene: TRDV2
clone size: few
CDR3 DNA: TGTGCCTGTGGCCTCCAGCTGGGATACGCCGATAAACTCATCTTT
CDR3 protein: CACGLQLGYADKLIF

D gene: NA
J gene: TRDJ2
V gene: TRDV1
clone size: NA
CDR3 DNA: TGTGCTCTTGGGGAACTGGAGTGGGGCGCTTTGACAGCACAACTCTTCTTT
CDR3 protein: CALGELEWGALTAQLFF

D gene: TRDD3
J gene: TRDJ3
V gene: TRDV2
clone size: NA
CDR3 DNA: TGTGCCTGTGACCCTCTACTGGGGGATTCGGGCTCCTGGGATACCCGACAGATGTTTTTC
CDR3 protein: CACDPLLGDSGSWDTRQMFF

D gene: TRDD3
J gene: TRDJ1
V gene: TRDV1
clone size: NA
CDR3 DNA: TGTGCTCTTGGGGAACTAGCGCTGGGGGACACCGATAAACTCATCTTT
CDR3 protein: CALGELALGDTDKLIF

D gene: NA
J gene: TRDJ1
V gene: TRAV29/DV5
clone size: few
CDR3 DNA: TGTGCAGCAAGCGGTGGGGCCCTTAAAGTGCTGCACACCGATAAACTCATCTTT
CDR3 protein: CAASGGALKVLHTDKLIF

D gene: TRDD3
J gene: TRDJ3
V gene: TRDV2
clone size: few
CDR3 DNA: TGTGCCTGTGACACTCCGGGGGATACGCAGAGCTCCTGGGACACCCGACAGATGTTTTTC
CDR3 protein: CACDTPGDTQSSWDTRQMFF

D gene: NA
J gene: TRDJ1
V gene: TRAV29/DV5
clone size: NA
CDR3 DNA: TGTGCAGCAAGCGACTCGGCAAGGCCTTCCTACCCGACTGGGGGCTACACCGATAAACTTATCTTT
CDR3 protein: CAASDSARPSYPTGGYTDKLIF

D gene: NA
J gene: TRDJ1
V gene: TRDV1
clone size: NA
CDR3 DNA: TGTGCTCTTGGGGTCCTCCCCCCTGGGGACCCTAGAAGGACCGATAAACTCATCTTT
CDR3 protein: CALGVLPPGDPRRTDKLIF

D gene: TRDD3
J gene: TRDJ1
V gene: TRDV1
clone size: few
CDR3 DNA: TGTGCTCTTGGGGAACTAGCGACGCTTACGAGTGGAGGGCTGGGGGTTTTGTACACCGATAAACTCATCTTT
CDR3 protein: CALGELATLTSGGLGVLYTDKLIF

D gene: NA
J gene: TRDJ1
V gene: TRDV1
clone size: NA
CDR3 DNA: TGTGCTCTTGGGGAATGCCACAAGTTGGGCGGCGGTGATTCTCACACCGATAAACTCATCTTT
CDR3 protein: CALGECHKLGGGDSHTDKLIF

D gene: NA
J gene: TRDJ2
V gene: TRDV1
clone size: few
CDR3 DNA: TGTGCTCTTGGGGATCCGCCTACCGGGGGACGCTTGGCAGCACAACTCTTCTTT
CDR3 protein: CALGDPPTGGRLAAQLFF

D gene: TRDD3
J gene: TRDJ1
V gene: TRAV29/DV5
clone size: medium-sized
CDR3 DNA: TGTGCAGCAAGCGCGAGGCGGGGGATCCTGGGAACGTACACCGATAAACTCATCTTT
CDR3 protein: CAASARRGILGTYTDKLIF

D gene: NA
J gene: TRDJ1
V gene: TRDV1
clone size: few
CDR3 DNA: TGTGCTCTTGGGGAACGACTCCAACTGGGCGAGATCCCTCAACTGTACACCGATAAACTCATCTTT
CDR3 protein: CALGERLQLGEIPQLYTDKLIF

D gene: NA
J gene: TRDJ1
V gene: TRDV1
clone size: medium-sized
CDR3 DNA: TGTGCTCTTGGGGAAGTGTCCCCCTCCCCGAACGGATTGAAGTACACCGATAAACTCATCTTT
CDR3 protein: CALGEVSPSPNGLKYTDKLIF

D gene: TRDD3
J gene: TRDJ1
V gene: TRDV1
clone size: NA
CDR3 DNA: TGTGCTCTTGAAACCACGGGGGGATACGCGAAGACCATCCCGTACACCGATAAACTCATCTTT
CDR3 protein: CALETTGGYAKTIPYTDKLIF

D gene: NA
J gene: TRDJ1
V gene: TRDV3
clone size: few
CDR3 DNA: TGTGCCTTCCTCAAAGTACTGTTGTTAACCGATAAACTCATCTTT
CDR3 protein: CAFLKVLLLTDKLIF

D gene: NA
J gene: TRDJ1
V gene: TRDV3
clone size: NA
CDR3 DNA: TGTGCCTTTAAGGGGAATCGTCCCCCTACCGATAAACTCATCTTT
CDR3 protein: CAFKGNRPPTDKLIF

D gene: TRDD3
J gene: TRDJ1
V gene: TRDV2
clone size: NA
CDR3 DNA: TGTGCCTGTGACGCGATTTCCTTCGCCGAGAGGGTGGGGGACTCAACATACACCGATAAACTCATCTTT
CDR3 protein: CACDAISFAERVGDSTYTDKLIF

D gene: TRDD3
J gene: TRDJ1
V gene: TRDV1
clone size: NA
CDR3 DNA: TGTGCTCTTGGGGAACTAGCCGGAGCGTCCTACTGGGGGATATCCTCGAGCGGATGGAAACTCATCTTT
CDR3 protein: CALGELAGASYWGISSSGWKLIF

D gene: TRDD3
J gene: TRDJ3
V gene: TRDV2
clone size: NA
CDR3 DNA: TGTGCCTGTGACACCGAATGGGGGATACGCACTCCCCGGGACACCCGACAGATGTTTTTC
CDR3 protein: CACDTEWGIRTPRDTRQMFF

D gene: TRDD3
J gene: TRDJ1
V gene: TRDV3
clone size: few
CDR3 DNA: TGTGCCTTTACCTACCCCCGGCTCCTCGGTCTGGGATACCGCATAGGGGGCACCGATAAACTCATCTTT
CDR3 protein: CAFTYPRLLGLGYRIGGTDKLIF

D gene: NA
J gene: TRDJ1
V gene: TRDV1
clone size: few
CDR3 DNA: TGTGCTCTTGGGGAACTTCTGTGGGGGCCCCGAGGTACCGATAAACTCATCTTT
CDR3 protein: CALGELLWGPRGTDKLIF

D gene: TRDD3
J gene: TRDJ3
V gene: TRDV2
clone size: few
CDR3 DNA: TGTGCCTGTGACAGTGGGGGATATAGCTCCTGGGACACCCGACAGATGTTTTTC
CDR3 protein: CACDSGGYSSWDTRQMFF